What follows is one T cell receptor (beta chain) and its context. Its antigen is undetermined. The CDR3 has 17 amino acids. Germline CDR1 and CDR2: KGHSH and LQKENI. Trimming pared 3 bases from V and 2 bases from J, leaving 17 bases between. The entry originates in a study of siplizumab effects on memory and regulatory T cells. General observations from the study: Siplizumab caused a significant drop in alloreactive sequences traceable to unstimulated CD4+ memory cells. On average, under 75% of mappable alloreactive CD4+ clones were Treg-derived under siplizumab, against 25% to 30% in controls.

Some clones are missing from TCRdb's copy, which holds only in-frame ones; the method was immunoSEQ multiplex PCR. This sample has some 100,000 clones, with about 95% found just once. The sequence was collected from a human donor in good health. The sequenced sample was non-Treg CD4+ T cells sorted from blood. The chain couples TRBV18 to TRBJ1-5; D possibly corresponds to TRBD1 (6 bases). CDR3 bases: TGTGCCAGCTCACCGGGGGGCTCTAGAGTTGGCAATCAGCCCCAGCATTTT. This sequence encodes CASSPGGSRVGNQPQHF.